Shown below are 20 T cell receptor beta chains from a single sample sequenced in a study of circulating CD8 cells and anti-PD-1 response in melanoma. Live CD3+CD8+TCRalphabeta+ cells were sorted into four subsets by PD-1 and/or TIGIT. The QIAseq Immune Repertoire TCR panel built the libraries from around 15 ng of total RNA. One entry per CDR3 protein, called by TCRdb with MiXCR from the reads. The sample lists around 250 distinct CDR3 sequences, 9.5% to 13% occurring once. Sequenced here: CD8+ T cells from PBMCs, sampled at baseline or after one month of anti-PD-1 therapy (not recorded which). The receptors derive from a human donor with melanoma.

The table lists this clonotype with a few counts. This chain's CDR3 is CASTPLAGVYNEQFF. In nucleotides, the CDR3 is TGTGCCAGCACCCCCCTAGCGGGAGTTTACAATGAGCAGTTCTTC. The gene calls are TRBV12-3 or TRBV12-4 and TRBJ2-1; 10 bases match TRBD2. The J segment lost 4 bases and the V segment lost 7 bases, leaving 7 bases of the junction unmatched. The CDR3 loop spans 15 amino acids.

This clonotype is deemed large. The genes are TRBV10-3 and TRBJ1-1; D is unclear. The CDR3 loop spans 16 amino acids. V lost 11 bases and J lost 0, with 22 bases in between. Germline values: CDR1 ENHRY, CDR2 SYGVKD. CDR3 residues: CALAEGWKSMNTEAFF. In nucleotides, the CDR3 is TGTGCCCTCGCAGAGGGTTGGAAATCGATGAACACTGAAGCTTTCTTT.

This clonotype was seen a few times. This may come from a read error, since a much larger clone is one base off. The genes are TRBV10-3 and TRBJ1-1; the match to TRBD1 covers 7 bases. Germline V CDR1 and CDR2: ENHRY, SYGVKD. The CDR3 contains 16 residues. V lost 11 bases, J lost 0 bases, and 15 bases stayed unmatched. CDR3 sequence reads: CALAGGWKSMNTEAFF. The CDR3 DNA sequence: TGTGCCCTCGCAGGGGGTTGGAAATCGATGAACACTGAAGCTTTCTTT.

In its sample, this clonotype ranks as large. This rearrangement joins TRBV30 to TRBJ2-7; 7 nucleotides line up with TRBD2. After removal of 0 bases from V and 5 bases from J, the junction contained 7 bases not matched to a gene. The CDR3 runs 14 residues. Germline V lookup: CDR1 GTSNPN, CDR2 SVGIG (reference sequence). In DNA, the CDR3 is TGTGCCTGGAGTGTAGCGGGACCCGGCGACGAGCAGTACTTC. Protein sequence: CAWSVAGPGDEQYF.

By frequency in the sample, this clonotype is large. This sequence joins TRBV2 and TRBJ2-4, with 9 bases fitting TRBD1. The germline V gene has CDR1 SNHLY and CDR2 FYNNEI. V lost 6 bases and J lost 3; bases outside the gene matches: 0. The CDR3 spans 13 residues. CDR3 sequence reads: CASRTGGKNIQYF. The CDR3 bases are TGTGCCAGCAGGACAGGGGGCAAAAACATTCAGTACTTC.

This clonotype ranks as large. The chain has TRBV4-2 and TRBJ2-7, with a possible D match to TRBD2 (6 bases). Germline V lookup: CDR1 LGHNA, CDR2 YNFKEQ. The germline V and J ends were trimmed by 0 bases and 3 bases, with 9 bases remaining between them. This CDR3 spans 14 amino acids. This CDR3 is CASSQDNGGYEQYF. The DNA of the CDR3 is TGTGCCAGCAGCCAAGATAACGGGGGCTACGAGCAGTACTTC.

The V and J genes are TRBV28 and TRBJ2-5; tentatively, D is TRBD2 (6 bases). Germline CDR1 reads MDHEN; CDR2 reads SYDVKM. This CDR3 contains 16 residues. Trimming stripped 4 bases from V and 2 bases from J, with 17 bases between. The CDR3 DNA sequence: TGTGCCAGCAGTTCGGGACTTAAAGACAGACAAGAGACCCAGTACTTC. Its protein product is CASSSGLKDRQETQYF.

By proportion, this clonotype is large. This chain joins TRBV5-4 and TRBJ2-3; 7 bases match TRBD2. Germline V CDR1 and CDR2: SGHNT, YYREEE (reference sequence). J lost 0 bases, V lost 2 bases, and 6 bases had no gene match. This CDR3 spans 16 amino acids. CDR3: CASSFERGDSTDTQYF. In DNA form, the CDR3 reads TGTGCCAGCAGCTTCGAGCGGGGTGATAGCACAGATACGCAGTATTTT.

In its sample, this clonotype ranks as medium-sized. V is TRBV18 and J is TRBJ2-7; either TRBD1 or TRBD2 may fit D (6 bases each). From germline, CDR1 is KGHSH and CDR2 LQKENI. The CDR3 has 17 residues. Trimming shortened V by 1 base and J by 1 base, and 17 bases separated the two germline ends. The CDR3: CASSPLGEDRSSYEQYF. The CDR3 DNA reads as TGTGCCAGCTCACCACTCGGGGAGGACAGATCATCCTACGAGCAGTACTTC. Full variable domain (rest looked up from reference TRBV18 and TRBJ2-7): NAGVMQNPRHLVRRRGQEARLRCSPMKGHSHVYWYRQLPEEGLKFMVYLQKENIIDESGMPKERFSAEFPKEGPSILRIQQVVRGDSAAYFCASSPLGEDRSSYEQYFGPGTRLTVT.

This clonotype is labeled as hyperexpanded. The chain employs TRBV5-5 and TRBJ2-1; D is unresolved. This CDR3 has 16 amino acids. V lost 4 bases, J lost 3 bases, and 17 bases lay in between. Germline CDR1 is SGHKS and CDR2 is YYEKEE (reference sequence). The CDR3 protein is CASSDMWLSIYNEQFF. In nucleotides, the CDR3 is TGTGCCAGCAGCGACATGTGGCTGAGTATCTACAATGAGCAGTTCTTC.

This clonotype is classed as hyperexpanded (1% or more). The chain carries TRBV11-3 and TRBJ2-7, with D tentatively TRBD2 (5 bases). Trimming shortened V by 5 bases and J by 1 base, and 21 bases separated the two germline ends. Germline values: CDR1 SGHNT, CDR2 YENEEA. The CDR3 is made up of 17 amino acids. The CDR3: CASSQASLDSRSYEQYF. In DNA, the CDR3 is TGTGCCAGCAGCCAAGCCTCCTTGGACTCCAGATCCTACGAGCAGTACTTC.

CDR3 sequence reads: CASSLQPGQGSYEQYF. For the CDR3, the DNA is TGTGCCAGCAGCTTACAACCGGGACAGGGCTCATACGAGCAGTACTTC. The chain couples TRBV7-6 to TRBJ2-7, with 9 nucleotides matching TRBD1. The CDR3 sequence is 16 residues long. Germline values: CDR1 SGHVS, CDR2 FNYEAQ. J was trimmed by 4 bases and V by 2 bases; bases with no gene match: 9.

This clonotype is categorized as large. This chain links TRBV4-1 with TRBJ2-1, with TRBD2 identical over 7 bases. The CDR3 sequence is 11 residues long. Germline V gene data show CDR1 as MGHRA and CDR2 as YSYEKL. V was clipped by 3 bases and J by 10 bases; unmatched bases: 0. The CDR3 sequence is CASSHGREQFF. CDR3 sequence (DNA): TGCGCCAGCAGCCACGGGAGGGAGCAGTTCTTC.

In its sample, this clonotype is large (0.1 to 1%). The chain couples TRBV6-5 to TRBJ2-1; D is unclear. V lost 0 bases to trimming and J lost 0 bases, with 6 bases between them. CDR3 length: 15 residues. The V gene's germline CDR1 is MNHEY and CDR2 SVGAGI. CDR3 region: CASSYSGHSYNEQFF. DNA of the CDR3: TGTGCCAGCAGTTACTCGGGTCACTCCTACAATGAGCAGTTCTTC.

This clonotype is medium-sized (0.01 to 0.1%) in the sample. The V gene is TRBV9, the J gene TRBJ2-2, with D possibly being TRBD2 (6 bases). V lost 4 bases to trimming and J lost 6 bases, with 19 bases between them. Germline values: CDR1 SGDLS, CDR2 YYNGEE. The CDR3 loop spans 16 amino acids. CDR3 region: CASSPWSGESPGELFF. The CDR3 DNA reads TGTGCCAGCAGCCCCTGGTCGGGGGAGTCCCCCGGGGAGCTGTTTTTT.

This clonotype ranks as large. The CDR3 end shows no conserved phenylalanine or tryptophan, and so a read error is likely. The chain has TRBV29-1 and TRBJ2-1; 7 bases are a match to TRBD1. The CDR3 totals 13 residues. V lost 7 bases, J lost 5 bases, and 8 bases stayed unmatched. CDR1 is SQVTM, CDR2 ANQGSEA, per germline. The CDR3 reads CSANPTGNNEQFL. DNA for the CDR3: TGCAGCGCTAACCCGACAGGGAACAATGAGCAGTTCCTC.

This clonotype counts as large. V is TRBV4-1 and J is TRBJ1-1; 7 bases align to TRBD1. The V gene end was trimmed by 4 bases and the J gene end by 7 bases; junction bases not matched to a gene: 15. CDR1 and CDR2 (germline): MGHRA, YSYEKL. The CDR3 is made up of 16 amino acids. CDR3 sequence reads: CASSPYTSTGRIEAFF. The CDR3 region has the DNA TGCGCCAGCAGCCCCTATACTTCGACAGGGCGGATTGAAGCTTTCTTT.

By sample share, this clonotype is large. The rearrangement uses TRBV7-3 and TRBJ2-2; possible D gene TRBD2, 5 bases. Germline CDR1 and CDR2: SGHTA and FQGTGA. Trimming took off 5 bases at V and 4 bases at J, with 17 bases between the two ends. The CDR3 spans 16 residues. Here the CDR3 DNA reads TGTGCCAGCAGCCTACTAAGTTTCGAGGGCACCGGGGAGCTGTTTTTT. It specifies CASSLLSFEGTGELFF. Looking up the rest from reference TRBV7-3 and TRBJ2-2 gives the full variable domain: GAGVSQTPSNKVTEKGKYVELRCDPISGHTALYWYRQSLGQGPEFLIYFQGTGAADDSGLPNDRFFAVRPEGSVSTLKIQRTERGDSAVYLCASSLLSFEGTGELFFGEGSRLTVL.

This clonotype is categorized as large. This rearrangement joins TRBV29-1 to TRBJ2-2; D gene ambiguous. The CDR3 consists of 11 residues. The ends were cut back, 7 bases at V and 7 bases at J, with 10 bases in the middle. The germline gives CDR1 SQVTM, CDR2 ANQGSEA. In DNA form, the CDR3 reads TGCAGCGCCATATTTGGCGGGGAGCTGTTTTTT. Its protein product is CSAIFGGELFF.

This clonotype qualifies as large. V gene TRBV19 combines with J gene TRBJ1-1, with D hard to call. The CDR3 runs to 16 residues. V dropped 3 bases and J dropped 1 base, with 15 bases sitting between them. CDR1 and CDR2 from the germline V gene are LNHDA and SQIVND (reference sequence). The CDR3 spells CASSIPLRDTNTEAFF. In nucleotides, the CDR3 is TGTGCCAGTAGTATCCCCCTTCGGGATACGAACACTGAAGCTTTCTTT.